The following is a TCR beta chain sequence with its context. No cognate antigen has been identified for it. Within one base of it there is no much larger clone, and no base qualities were kept. TCRbeta CDR3 regions were amplified from genomic DNA using the immunoSEQ Assay, a bias-controlled multiplex PCR. Per the source publication's procedure: The number of nucleated cells in each sample was estimated from the amplification of reference gene primers within the assay. To quantify the absolute abundance of each unique TCRbeta CDR3 rearrangement, sequence reads were collapsed and filtered. For each sample, productive Simpson clonality was calculated as the square root of Simpson's diversity index over productive rearrangements. The clones in this table, taken by TCRdb from immuneACCESS, are in-frame only. Not every clone is retained; where verified, under half of the shortfall comes from an unresolved V gene, and the cause of the rest is unknown. The V and J calls and clone size were taken over from that table, and D and trimming were inferred from the DNA. For this sample there are about 200,000 clones; about 85% appear just once. The ten biggest clones cover approximately 2.2% of the sample.

The sample originates from a study of blood T cell repertoires in COVID-19 (dated by TCRdb to 2018 to 2021). A note on the overall study: Collaborator samples came from the United States, Italy and Spain and covered acute and convalescent phases of COVID-19. The prospective study material was composed of cDNA or gDNA derived from T cells, B-cell-depleted T cells, or PBMCs. The dataset comprised deeply sampled blood TCRbeta repertoires from subjects exposed to, actively infected with, or recovered from COVID-19. The repertoires were made available in a free public database intended to serve as a resource for research on the immune response to SARS-CoV-2. Samples came from the ongoing ImmuneRACE study (first 160 participants) plus 1,254 subjects from 6 global collaborators. Nearly every sample came with metadata listing a de-identified subject ID, COVID-19 status, age in years and sex. Where HLA class I and class II types were available, the types were taken from metadata supplied by the sample provider, not from assay-based typing.

Participants in the prospective study were aged about 18 to 100 years, lived in some 24 United States geographic areas, and enrolled through a virtual design. In the prospective study, participants were assigned to cohorts based on the clinical history participants reported in a screening survey and a study questionnaire. Recovered participants in ImmuneRACE Cohort 3 were defined as having two consecutive negative NP/OP PCR tests, clearance from a healthcare professional, or resolution of symptoms. Mobile phlebotomists in the prospective study collected whole blood, serum and a nasopharyngeal or oropharyngeal swab from every participant. Additional blood draws and questionnaires over an approximately 2-month period could optionally be provided by prospective study participants. Before DNA extraction, prospective study blood samples were shipped either frozen or at room temperature. What the research found in general, with its limitations: Clinical and demographic metadata were provided uncurated, with the amount varying by source and participant.

Between the V and J ends, shortened by 0 bases and 7 bases respectively, the junction contains 14 bases. From a lookup of the germline V gene, CDR1 and CDR2 are SGHRS and YFSETQ. The CDR3 numbers 14 residues from cysteine through phenylalanine. This entry keeps only the CDR3 DNA: 42 bases, framed from base 1. In this chain, TRBV5-1 is recombined with TRBJ2-7; TRBD1 is a possible D gene, resting on 6 matching bases. Sequencing input: PBMCs or T cells enriched from blood (not recorded which). The TCR sequence derives from a woman between 25 and 40 years old who had recovered from COVID-19. The base sequence is TGCGCCAGCAGCTTGGGGCAGGGGAATGGGGAGCAGTACTTC. Its protein reads: CASSLGQGNGEQYF.